The present TCR beta chain was sequenced within a study of graft-versus-host responses after intestinal transplantation. Study overall: After anti-thymocyte globulin induction, recipients took tacrolimus and steroids for approximately three years.

The table lists this clone with a count of one. Its specificity is not known. Produced via immunoSEQ multiplex PCR; TCRdb's table is partial and in-frame only. The sample lists roughly 110,000 clones, more than 90% occurring once. Study-level points and caveats: An association linked early post-transplant HvG declines with peak circulating GvH clone levels.

The sequenced sample was unstimulated CD4+ T cells sorted from spleen or lymph node cells, obtained before transplant. This sequence was found in a human donor who was the organ donor for an intestinal transplant.

The CDR3 DNA sequence: TGTGCCAGTAGTATAGGGCTGGCAGGGGTCCGTCAGCCCCAGCATTTT. This translates into CASSIGLAGVRQPQHF. The V gene is TRBV19, the J gene TRBJ1-5; possible D gene TRBD1, 6 bases. Germline CDR1 and CDR2: LNHDA and SQIVND (reference sequence). The CDR3 covers 16 residues. Trimming took off 1 base at V and 6 bases at J, with 16 bases between the two ends.